A few counts support the clone carrying this T cell receptor beta chain. Its antigen is currently unknown. The sample belongs to a study of T cell repertoires in cytomegalovirus infection. The overall study: Public TCR beta signatures indicated both CMV infection and matching HLA type. Whole-study findings and limits: The ex vivo response was dominated by HLA-C-restricted CMV-specific TCR beta clonotypes. Cumulative public TCR beta family frequency identified CMV carriers with the relevant HLA.

Germline CDR1 reads MNHNS; CDR2 reads SASEGT. Trimming removed 8 bases from V and 4 bases from J, with 12 bases in between. The CDR3 has 13 amino acids. TCRdb fed the reads into MiXCR, producing one record per CDR3 protein. The sample yields some 400,000 distinct CDR3 sequences, 30% to 40% seen once. The sequenced material came from PBMCs. The TCR was taken from a human donor in good health (CMV status not recorded). Some clones in this sample may be carry-over from other donors' samples. The V gene is TRBV6-1, the J gene TRBJ1-5; maybe TRBD1 (5 bases). CDR3 nucleotides: TGTGCCAGCCTGGCCAGGGCGAATCAGCCCCAGCATTTT. It encodes CASLARANQPQHF.